This TCR beta chain was recorded in a study of vaccination effects on CD4 cells after COVID-19. TCRdb's copy holds only in-frame clones and misses some; the assay was immunoSEQ multiplex PCR. This table has under 80,000 clones, under 80% appearing once. Before sequencing took place, the ViraFEST assay used viral peptide pools to expand antigen-specific CD4+ T cells. At the end of nine to ten days of culture, CD4+ T cells were isolated. Participants completed two doses of the BNT162b2 or mRNA-1273 vaccine. This CDR3 comprises 16 residues. V gave up 1 base and J gave up 3 bases, with 13 bases separating them. Germline assignment: CDR1 SNHLY and CDR2 FYNNEI. In the case of this clone: Its antigen is not identified.

The chain joins TRBV2 to TRBJ1-3; D is possibly TRBD1 (5 bases). This specimen consisted of CD4+ T cells from PBMCs cultured with HCoV-OC43 spike peptides, obtained after COVID-19 vaccination. Subset denoted: HCoV-OC43 spike overlapping peptide pool stimulation. The receptor was derived from a human donor who received a COVID-19 vaccine. The CDR3 reads CASSEGGQIIGNTIYF. In DNA form, the CDR3 reads TGTGCCAGCAGTGAAGGAGGACAAATTATTGGAAACACCATATATTTT.